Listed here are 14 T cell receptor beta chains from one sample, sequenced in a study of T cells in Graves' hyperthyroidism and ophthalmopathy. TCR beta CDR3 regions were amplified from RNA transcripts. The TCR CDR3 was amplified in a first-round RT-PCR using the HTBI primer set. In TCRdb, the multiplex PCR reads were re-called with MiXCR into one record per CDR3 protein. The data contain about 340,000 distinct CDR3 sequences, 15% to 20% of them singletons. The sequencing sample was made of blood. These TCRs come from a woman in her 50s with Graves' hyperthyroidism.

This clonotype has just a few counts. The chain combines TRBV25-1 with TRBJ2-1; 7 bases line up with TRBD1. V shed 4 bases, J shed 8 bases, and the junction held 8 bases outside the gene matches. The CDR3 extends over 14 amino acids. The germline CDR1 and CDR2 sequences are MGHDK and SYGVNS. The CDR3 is CASSVMTGSDEQFF. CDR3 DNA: TGTGCCAGCAGTGTTATGACAGGGAGCGATGAGCAGTTCTTC.

The DNA of the CDR3 is TGCGCCAGCAGCTTGGGACAGATAAACACTGAAGCTTTCTTT. This encodes CASSLGQINTEAFF. V and J are TRBV5-1 and TRBJ1-1, with D possibly TRBD1 on 5 matching bases. The germline gives CDR1 SGHRS, CDR2 YFSETQ. V shed 0 bases and J shed 2 bases, with 8 bases lying between them. CDR3 length equals 14 residues.

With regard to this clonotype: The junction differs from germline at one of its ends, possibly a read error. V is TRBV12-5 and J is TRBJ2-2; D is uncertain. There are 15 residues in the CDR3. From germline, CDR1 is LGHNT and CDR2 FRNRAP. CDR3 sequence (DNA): TGTGCTAGTGGTTTGCGGCAGTTGAACAGCGGGGAGCTGTTTTTT. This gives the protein CASGLRQLNSGELFF.

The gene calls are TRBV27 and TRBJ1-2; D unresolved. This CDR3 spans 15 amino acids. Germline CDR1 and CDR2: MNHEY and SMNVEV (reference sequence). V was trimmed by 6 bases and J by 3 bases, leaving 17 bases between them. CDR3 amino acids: CASSALGNYDYGYTF. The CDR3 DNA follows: TGTGCCAGCAGCGCCCTTGGGAACTATGACTATGGCTACACCTTC.

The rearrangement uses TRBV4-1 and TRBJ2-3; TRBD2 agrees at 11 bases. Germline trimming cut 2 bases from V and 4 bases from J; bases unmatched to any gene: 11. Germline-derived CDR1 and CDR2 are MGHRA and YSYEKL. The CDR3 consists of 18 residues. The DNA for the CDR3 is TGCGCCAGCAGCCAACCTTCTAGCGGGGGGCGCTCGGCAGATACGCAGTATTTT. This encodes CASSQPSSGGRSADTQYF.

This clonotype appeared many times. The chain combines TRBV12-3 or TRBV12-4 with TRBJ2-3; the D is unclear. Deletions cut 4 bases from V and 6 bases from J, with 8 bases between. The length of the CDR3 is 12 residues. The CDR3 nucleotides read TGTGCCAGCAGTTCGTGGGTGGATACGCAGTATTTT. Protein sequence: CASSSWVDTQYF.

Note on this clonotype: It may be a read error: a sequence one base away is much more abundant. The CDR3 bases are TGCGCTGAGGGGGACAGGTACGGGCAGTACTTC. Amino acids: CAEGDRYGQYF. The chain combines TRBV28 with TRBJ2-7; TRBD1 aligns across 8 bases. CDR1 MDHEN and CDR2 SYDVKM come from the germline V gene. The CDR3 has 11 amino acids.

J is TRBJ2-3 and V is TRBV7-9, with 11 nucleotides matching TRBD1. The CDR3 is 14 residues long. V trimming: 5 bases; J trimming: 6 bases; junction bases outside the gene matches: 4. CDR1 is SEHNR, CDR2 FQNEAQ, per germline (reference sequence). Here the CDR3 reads CASSRTGGFDTQYF. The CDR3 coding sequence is TGTGCCAGCAGCCGGACAGGGGGCTTCGATACGCAGTATTTT.

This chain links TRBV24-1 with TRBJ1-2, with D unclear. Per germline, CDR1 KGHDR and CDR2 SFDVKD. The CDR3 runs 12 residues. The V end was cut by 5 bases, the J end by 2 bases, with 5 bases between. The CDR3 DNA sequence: TGTGCCACCAGTGCACAGAACTATGGCTACACCTTC. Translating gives CATSAQNYGYTF.

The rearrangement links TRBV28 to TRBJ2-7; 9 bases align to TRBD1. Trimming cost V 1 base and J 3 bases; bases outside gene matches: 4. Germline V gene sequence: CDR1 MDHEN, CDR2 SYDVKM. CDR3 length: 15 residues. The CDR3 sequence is CASSLFGTGLYEQYF. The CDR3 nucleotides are TGTGCCAGCAGTTTATTCGGGACAGGGCTCTACGAGCAGTACTTC.

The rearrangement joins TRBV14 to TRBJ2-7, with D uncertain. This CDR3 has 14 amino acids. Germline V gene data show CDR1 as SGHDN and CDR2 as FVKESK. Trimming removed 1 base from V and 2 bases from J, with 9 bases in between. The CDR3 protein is CASSQAWRPYEQYF. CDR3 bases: TGTGCCAGCAGCCAAGCGTGGCGGCCCTACGAGCAGTACTTC.

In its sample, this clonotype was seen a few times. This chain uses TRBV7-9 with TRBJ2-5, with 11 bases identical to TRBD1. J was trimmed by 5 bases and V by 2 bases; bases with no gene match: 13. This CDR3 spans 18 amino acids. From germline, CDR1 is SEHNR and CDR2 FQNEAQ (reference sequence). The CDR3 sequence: CASSLKIQIGQGAETQYF. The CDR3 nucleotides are TGTGCCAGCAGCTTAAAGATTCAGATTGGACAGGGGGCCGAGACCCAGTACTTC.

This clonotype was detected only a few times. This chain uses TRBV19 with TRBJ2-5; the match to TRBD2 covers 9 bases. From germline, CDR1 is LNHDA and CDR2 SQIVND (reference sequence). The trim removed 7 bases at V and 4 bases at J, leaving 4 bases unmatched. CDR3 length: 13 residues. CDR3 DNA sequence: TGTGCCAGTAATCCTAGCGGGGCAGAGACCCAGTACTTC. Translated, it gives CASNPSGAETQYF. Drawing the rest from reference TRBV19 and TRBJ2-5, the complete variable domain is DGGITQSPKYLFRKEGQNVTLSCEQNLNHDAMYWYRQDPGQGLRLIYYSQIVNDFQKGDIAEGYSVSREKKESFPLTVTSAQKNPTAFYLCASNPSGAETQYFGPGTRLLVL.

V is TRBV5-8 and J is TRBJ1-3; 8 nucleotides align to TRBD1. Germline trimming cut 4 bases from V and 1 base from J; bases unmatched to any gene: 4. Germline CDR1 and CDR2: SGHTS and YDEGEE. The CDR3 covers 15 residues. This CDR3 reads CASSPDRVSGNTIYF. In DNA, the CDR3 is TGTGCCAGCAGCCCGGACAGGGTATCTGGAAACACCATATATTTT.